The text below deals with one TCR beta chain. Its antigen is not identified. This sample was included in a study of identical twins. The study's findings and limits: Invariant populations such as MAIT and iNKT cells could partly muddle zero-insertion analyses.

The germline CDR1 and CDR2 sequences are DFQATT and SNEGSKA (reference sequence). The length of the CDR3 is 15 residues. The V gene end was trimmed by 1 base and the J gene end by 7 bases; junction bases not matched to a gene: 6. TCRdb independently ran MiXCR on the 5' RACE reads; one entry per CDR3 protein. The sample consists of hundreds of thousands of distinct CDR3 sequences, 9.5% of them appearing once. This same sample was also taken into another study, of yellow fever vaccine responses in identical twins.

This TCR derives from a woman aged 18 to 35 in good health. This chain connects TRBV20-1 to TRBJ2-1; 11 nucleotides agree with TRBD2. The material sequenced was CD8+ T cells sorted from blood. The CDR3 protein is CSARGEGTSGNEQFF. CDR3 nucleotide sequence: TGCAGTGCTAGAGGGGAGGGGACTAGCGGAAATGAGCAGTTCTTC.